One sample yielded the 22 T cell receptor beta chains listed below, sequenced in a study of T cells after yellow fever vaccination. TCRdb analysed the 5' RACE reads with MiXCR anew, one entry per CDR3 protein. The sample lists just under 600,000 distinct CDR3 sequences, less than 15% occurring once. This sample comprised PBMCs, obtained on the day of the yellow fever booster vaccination. The receptors derive from a man aged 25-45 years who received the YFV17D yellow fever vaccine.

This chain joins TRBV20-1 and TRBJ2-3; TRBD1 agrees at 8 bases. The CDR3 consists of 16 residues. Trimming at V came to 6 bases and at J to 4 bases, leaving 15 bases not matched to a gene. Per germline, CDR1 DFQATT and CDR2 SNEGSKA (reference sequence). The CDR3 region has the DNA TGCAGTGCCCCCGGTTTTGACAGGGGCGTCCCAGATACGCAGTATTTT. Its protein is CSAPGFDRGVPDTQYF.

V and J are TRBV25-1 and TRBJ2-5; weak D call: TRBD2 (6 bases). Germline V gives CDR1 MGHDK, CDR2 SYGVNS. The CDR3 extends over 11 amino acids. Trimming took off 4 bases at V and 9 bases at J, with 9 bases between the two ends. The CDR3 spells CASSGRGPQYF. The CDR3 bases are TGTGCCAGCAGTGGGAGGGGACCCCAGTACTTC. The variable domain in full, completed from reference TRBV25-1 and TRBJ2-5, reads EADIYQTPRYLVIGTGKKITLECSQTMGHDKMYWYQQDPGMELHLIHYSYGVNSTEKGDLSSESTVSRIRTEHFPLTLESARPSHTSQYLCASSGRGPQYFGPGTRLLVL.

This clonotype came up many times. V and J are TRBV7-9 and TRBJ2-1; no reliable D call. The CDR3 consists of 15 residues. Germline CDR1 and CDR2: SEHNR and FQNEAQ (reference sequence). V lost 1 base and J 6 bases, leaving 13 bases between the germline ends. This CDR3 reads CASSLEGLPTNEQFF. Written as DNA, the CDR3 is TGTGCCAGCAGCTTAGAAGGGCTACCAACCAATGAGCAGTTCTTC.

V usage is TRBV7-9 and J usage is TRBJ2-3; D uncertain. The length of the CDR3 is 12 residues. The V end was cut by 1 base, the J end by 13 bases, with 12 bases between. Germline loops: CDR1 SEHNR, CDR2 FQNEAQ (reference sequence). The CDR3 sequence: CASSLDRTREYF. DNA of the CDR3: TGTGCCAGCAGCTTAGACCGGACCCGAGAGTATTTT.

The CDR3 coding sequence is TGTGCCAGCAGCTTGGGGGACAGGATGAACATTCAGTACTTC. As protein: CASSLGDRMNIQYF. This rearrangement joins TRBV5-6 to TRBJ2-4, with 8 bases fitting TRBD1. Germline CDR1 and CDR2: SGHDT and YYEEEE. The CDR3 contains 14 residues. V lost 0 bases to trimming and J lost 7 bases; unmatched junction nucleotides: 3.

This clonotype was counted at least ten times. The rearrangement links TRBV6-5 to TRBJ1-1, with TRBD1 identical over 7 bases. With 6 bases clipped from V and 5 bases from J, the junction kept 9 bases outside the gene matches. The CDR3 is 14 residues long. Per the germline V gene, CDR1 is MNHEY and CDR2 is SVGAGI. The CDR3 DNA reads as TGTGCCAGCAGGAAAAGGGGGCAAGCTACTGAAGCTTTCTTT. Protein: CASRKRGQATEAFF.

This clonotype came up a few times. The chain is built from TRBV20-1 and TRBJ2-7, with TRBD2 as a possible D gene (5 bases). The CDR3 spans 12 residues. V lost 6 bases and J 3 bases, leaving 12 bases between the germline ends. Germline CDR1 reads DFQATT; CDR2 reads SNEGSKA (reference sequence). The CDR3 is CSASEGRYEQYF. The CDR3 DNA follows: TGCAGTGCCAGCGAGGGCCGCTACGAGCAGTACTTC.

This clonotype was recorded at least ten times. The chain recombines TRBV4-2 with TRBJ2-7, with D tentatively TRBD2 (5 bases). The germline V gene encodes CDR1 LGHNA and CDR2 YNFKEQ. The CDR3 runs 14 residues. Trimming took off 1 base at V and 4 bases at J, with 11 bases between the two ends. The CDR3 nucleotides are TGTGCCAGCAGCCAAGGACGGAGCGGATACGAGCAGTACTTC. Protein product: CASSQGRSGYEQYF.

Only a few counts were recorded for this clonotype. This chain connects TRBV7-6 to TRBJ2-3; the D is unclear. Trimming took off 3 bases at V and 0 bases at J, with 10 bases between the two ends. Germline CDR1 and CDR2: SGHVS and FNYEAQ. CDR3 length equals 15 residues. CDR3 protein: CASSFGLTSTDTQYF. CDR3 nucleotides: TGTGCCAGCAGCTTCGGGCTGACTAGCACAGATACGCAGTATTTT.

This clonotype was counted at least ten times. The V gene is TRBV11-2, the J gene TRBJ1-1; 7 bases line up with TRBD1. The CDR3 spans 14 residues. After removal of 5 bases from V and 1 base from J, the junction contained 4 bases not matched to a gene. Germline V CDR1 and CDR2: SGHAT, FQNNGV. The CDR3 nucleotides read TGTGCCAGCAGCATGGGACAGAAGAACACTGAAGCTTTCTTT. Protein product: CASSMGQKNTEAFF. Complete variable domain (other parts from reference TRBV11-2 and TRBJ1-1): EAGVAQSPRYKIIEKRQSVAFWCNPISGHATLYWYQQILGQGPKLLIQFQNNGVVDDSQLPKDRFSAERLKGVDSTLKIQPAKLEDSAVYLCASSMGQKNTEAFFGQGTRLTVV.

V and J are TRBV20-1 and TRBJ2-6; D ambiguous. The CDR3 is 14 amino acids. Germline assignment: CDR1 DFQATT and CDR2 SNEGSKA (reference sequence). V was pared by 3 bases and J by 4 bases, with 10 bases between. CDR3 coding DNA: TGCAGTGCTAGGTTAGGGATCGGGGCCAACGTCCTGACTTTC. Encoded protein: CSARLGIGANVLTF.

This clonotype came up a few times. The chain recombines TRBV5-1 with TRBJ2-2; the D is unclear. The CDR3 extends over 13 amino acids. Per germline, CDR1 SGHRS and CDR2 YFSETQ. Trimming stripped 0 bases from V and 9 bases from J, with 9 bases between. CDR3 loop: CASSLEPQRELFF. Written as DNA, the CDR3 is TGCGCCAGCAGCTTGGAACCACAACGGGAGCTGTTTTTT.

This clonotype occurred a few times. The chain recombines TRBV14 with TRBJ1-1, with 7 bases that match TRBD1. Germline lookup yields CDR1 SGHDN and CDR2 FVKESK. V gave up 1 base and J gave up 5 bases; unmatched junction bases: 4. The CDR3 extends over 14 amino acids. The CDR3 nucleotides are TGTGCCAGCAGCCAAGGAACAGGGGTGACTGAAGCTTTCTTT. It translates to CASSQGTGVTEAFF.

This clonotype was seen only a few times. The chain is built from TRBV3-1 and TRBJ2-2; 9 bases fit TRBD2. Trimming took 4 bases from V and 2 from J; bases not matched to a gene: 2. This CDR3 region has 15 residues. CDR1 is LGHDT, CDR2 YNNKEL, per germline (reference sequence). CDR3 sequence reads: CASSRLAVNTGELFF. CDR3 nucleotide sequence: TGTGCCAGCAGCCGACTAGCGGTAAACACCGGGGAGCTGTTTTTT.

This clonotype has a handful of counts. The V call is TRBV6-1, the J call TRBJ2-6; 8 bases fit TRBD1. The ends lost 6 bases at V and 0 bases at J; junction bases unmatched: 10. The CDR3 sequence is 18 residues long. Germline lookup yields CDR1 MNHNS and CDR2 SASEGT. This CDR3 is CASSPWGTGRSGANVLTF. The CDR3 DNA reads as TGTGCCAGCAGCCCCTGGGGGACAGGTCGCTCTGGGGCCAACGTCCTGACTTTC.

CDR3 region: CASSRSGRDYEQYF. The CDR3 nucleotides read TGTGCCAGCAGTCGTAGCGGGAGGGACTACGAGCAGTACTTC. The chain uses TRBV6-2 or TRBV6-3 and TRBJ2-7; 11 bases align to TRBD2. The length of the CDR3 is 14 residues. The V gene end was trimmed by 5 bases and the J gene end by 3 bases; junction bases not matched to a gene: 3. CDR1 is MNHEY, CDR2 SVGEGT, per germline.

Written as DNA, the CDR3 is TGCAGCGTTGGGCAAGTCACAGATACGCAGTATTTT. The encoded protein is CSVGQVTDTQYF. This chain uses TRBV29-1 with TRBJ2-3; D uncertain. The CDR3 contains 12 residues. The germline CDR1 and CDR2 sequences are SQVTM and ANQGSEA. V lost 4 bases to trimming and J lost 2 bases, with 7 bases between them.

There are a few counts of this clonotype. The chain combines TRBV4-1 with TRBJ2-4, with 11 bases aligning to TRBD1. J was trimmed by 7 bases and V by 2 bases; bases with no gene match: 4. Germline V gene sequence: CDR1 MGHRA, CDR2 YSYEKL. The CDR3 has 15 residues. CDR3 in DNA: TGCGCCAGCAGCCAACCCCGGGACAGGGGGAACATTCAGTACTTC. This encodes CASSQPRDRGNIQYF.

The V call is TRBV27, the J call TRBJ2-2; 7 nucleotides match TRBD2. The CDR3 has 16 amino acids. Germline CDR1 and CDR2: MNHEY and SMNVEV (reference sequence). The trim removed 2 bases at V and 5 bases at J, leaving 8 bases unmatched. CDR3 DNA: TGTGCCAGCAGTTTAGAGGCGGGAGAAACAACCGGGGAGCTGTTTTTT. Its translation is CASSLEAGETTGELFF.

The gene calls are TRBV24-1 and TRBJ2-1, with D perhaps matching TRBD1 (5 bases). Trimming pared 0 bases from V and 7 bases from J, leaving 6 bases between. Germline V gives CDR1 KGHDR, CDR2 SFDVKD. This CDR3 region has 13 residues. This CDR3 is CATSDLKGNEQFF. CDR3 sequence (DNA): TGTGCCACCAGTGATTTGAAGGGGAATGAGCAGTTCTTC.

This clonotype has only a few counts. This sequence joins TRBV7-3 and TRBJ2-3, with no clear D. This CDR3 contains 15 residues. Germline values: CDR1 SGHTA, CDR2 FQGTGA. V gave up 5 bases and J gave up 2 bases, with 14 bases separating them. The chain's CDR3 is CASSPLRRLTDTQYF. In DNA form, the CDR3 reads TGTGCCAGCAGCCCCCTACGGCGGCTCACAGATACGCAGTATTTT.

This clonotype was recorded a few times. The chain is built from TRBV14 and TRBJ2-2, with D maybe TRBD1 (6 bases). V was cut by 0 bases and J by 5 bases, with 13 bases left in between. The CDR3 sequence is 16 residues long. The germline CDR1 and CDR2 sequences are SGHDN and FVKESK. The CDR3 sequence is CASSQDLDRTTGELFF. In nucleotides, the CDR3 is TGTGCCAGCAGCCAAGATCTCGACAGGACGACCGGGGAGCTGTTTTTT. Combining the CDR3 with reference TRBV14 and TRBJ2-2 gives the whole variable domain EAGVTQFPSHSVIEKGQTVTLRCDPISGHDNLYWYRRVMGKEIKFLLHFVKESKQDESGMPNNRFLAERTGGTYSTLKVQPAELEDSGVYFCASSQDLDRTTGELFFGEGSRLTVL.